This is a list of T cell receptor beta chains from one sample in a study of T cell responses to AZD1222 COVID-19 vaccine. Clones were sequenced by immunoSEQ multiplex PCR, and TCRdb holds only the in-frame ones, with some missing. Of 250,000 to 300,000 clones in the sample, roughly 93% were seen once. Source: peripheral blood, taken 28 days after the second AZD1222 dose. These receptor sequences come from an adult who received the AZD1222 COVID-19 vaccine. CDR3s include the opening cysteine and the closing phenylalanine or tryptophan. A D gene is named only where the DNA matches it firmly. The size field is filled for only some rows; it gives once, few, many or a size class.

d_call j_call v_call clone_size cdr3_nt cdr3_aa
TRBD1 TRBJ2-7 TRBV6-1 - TGTGCCAGCAGTGAATACGGGACAGGGGGCACGGGGTCCTACGAGCAGTACTTC CASSEYGTGGTGSYEQYF
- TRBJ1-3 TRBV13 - TGTGCCAGCAGCCCAACAGGGCATTGGTCTGGAAACACCATATATTTT CASSPTGHWSGNTIYF
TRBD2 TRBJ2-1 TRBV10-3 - TGTGCCATCAGGATAGCGGGGCTTTACAATGAGCAGTTCTTC CAIRIAGLYNEQFF
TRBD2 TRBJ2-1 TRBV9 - TGTGCCAGCAGCCAAAGCGGGGGGCAGTCCTACAATGAGCAGTTCTTC CASSQSGGQSYNEQFF
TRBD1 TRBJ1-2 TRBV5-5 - TGTGCCAGCAGCTTGGCCCAGGGGGCTGGCGGCTACACCTTC CASSLAQGAGGYTF
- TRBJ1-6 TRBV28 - TGTGCCAGCAGTTTGGAAGGGGTGAATTCACCCCTCCACTTT CASSLEGVNSPLHF
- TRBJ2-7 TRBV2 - TGTGCCAGCAGTGATATACGGTATAGTAGGTACGAGCAGTACTTC CASSDIRYSRYEQYF
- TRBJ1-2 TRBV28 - TGTGCCAGCAGGGAGGGACGCCTAAACTATGGCTACACCTTC CASREGRLNYGYTF
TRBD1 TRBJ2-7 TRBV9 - TGTGCCAGCAGCGTTGGGCAGGGGGCCTACGAGCAGTACTTC CASSVGQGAYEQYF
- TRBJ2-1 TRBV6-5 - TGTGCCAGCAAAAGGGGGGTCTCCTACAATGAGCAGTTCTTC CASKRGVSYNEQFF
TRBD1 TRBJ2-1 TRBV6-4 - TGTGCCATCCACCGCAGGGGGTACTACAATGAGCAGTTCTTC CAIHRRGYYNEQFF
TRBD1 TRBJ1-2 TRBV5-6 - TGTGCCAGCAGGCGGGGACAGGGGTCGGGCTACACCTTC CASRRGQGSGYTF
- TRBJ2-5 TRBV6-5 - TGTGCCAGCGGCCCCCCCCAAGAGACCCAGTACTTC CASGPPQETQYF
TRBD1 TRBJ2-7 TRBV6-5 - TGTGCCAGCAGTTCTCTCGACAGGGGGAACTACGAGCAGTACTTC CASSSLDRGNYEQYF
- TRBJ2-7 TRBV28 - TGTGCCAGCAGTGCCTCCTACGAGCAGTACTTC CASSASYEQYF
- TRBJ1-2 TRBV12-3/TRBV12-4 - TGTGCCAGCAGTGCCCCGGGATATGGCTACACCTTC CASSAPGYGYTF
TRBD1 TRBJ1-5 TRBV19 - TGTGCCAGTAGTATCCGGACAGGTCGGGATCAGCCCCAGCATTTT CASSIRTGRDQPQHF
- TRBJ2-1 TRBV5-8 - TGTGCCAGCAGCTTGTCGGGGCCCCAGTTCTTC CASSLSGPQFF
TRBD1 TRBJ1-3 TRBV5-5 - TGTGCCAGCAGCTTGGGGGGGACAGGGACAAACACCATATATTTT CASSLGGTGTNTIYF
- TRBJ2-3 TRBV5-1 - TGCGCCAGCAGCGGTCAATCGGTGTCAGATACGCAGTATTTT CASSGQSVSDTQYF
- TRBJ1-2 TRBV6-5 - TGTGCCAGCAGCCGCAGAGGGCAGGTCTATGGCTACACCTTC CASSRRGQVYGYTF
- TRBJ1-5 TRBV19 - TGTGCCAGTAGTATCCGACGGGGCAATCAGCCCCAGCATTTT CASSIRRGNQPQHF
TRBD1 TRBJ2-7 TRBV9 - TGTGCCAGCAGCGGGACAGGACTCTACGAGCAGTACTTC CASSGTGLYEQYF
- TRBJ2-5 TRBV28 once TGTGCCAGCAGTCTCGGCCCGAGAGAGACCCAGTACTTC CASSLGPRETQYF
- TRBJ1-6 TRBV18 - TGTGCCAGCTCACCAGACTTCCGATCGCCCCTCCACTTT CASSPDFRSPLHF
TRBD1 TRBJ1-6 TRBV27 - TGTGCCAGCAGTTTAGCACAGGGGAGGCCCCTCCACTTT CASSLAQGRPLHF
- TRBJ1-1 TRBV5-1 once TGCGCCAGCAGCTTGGGGGTGAACACTGAAGCTTTCTTT CASSLGVNTEAFF
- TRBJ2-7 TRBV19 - TGTGCCAGTAGGCGGGACAAAGCCTCCTACGAGCAGTACTTC CASRRDKASYEQYF
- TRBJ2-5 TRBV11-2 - TGTGCCAGCAGCGCCAGGGGGGGGAGCGCAACCCAGTACTTC CASSARGGSATQYF
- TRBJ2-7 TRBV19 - TGTGCCAGTAGTATAGGCGCTAGGACAGCCACCTACGAGCAGTACTTC CASSIGARTATYEQYF
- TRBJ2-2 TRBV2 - TGTGCCAGCAGGGAGGACGGGGGTTCCACCGGGGAGCTGTTTTTT CASREDGGSTGELFF
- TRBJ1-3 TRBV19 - TGTGCCAGTAGCCCGGGGTCGAGCTCTGGAAACACCATATATTTT CASSPGSSSGNTIYF
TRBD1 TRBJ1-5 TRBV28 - TGTGCCAGCAGTTTAGACAGGGGGGTAGGCCAGCCCCAGCATTTT CASSLDRGVGQPQHF
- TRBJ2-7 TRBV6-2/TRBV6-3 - TGTGCCAGCAGCCCCGCCCACGAGCAGTACTTC CASSPAHEQYF
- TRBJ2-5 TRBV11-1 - TGTGCCAGCGGGAGTTCGGTAGCCCAAGAGACCCAGTACTTC CASGSSVAQETQYF
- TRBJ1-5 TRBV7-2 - TGTGCCAGCAGCTTAGGGGGAAATAGCAATCAGCCCCAGCATTTT CASSLGGNSNQPQHF
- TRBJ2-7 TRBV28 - TGTGCCAGCAGTACCGGACAACGGACGGGAGAGCAGTACTTC CASSTGQRTGEQYF
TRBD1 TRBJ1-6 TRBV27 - TGTGCCAGCAGGACAGGGGGTAATTCACCCCTCCACTTT CASRTGGNSPLHF
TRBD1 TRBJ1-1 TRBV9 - TGTGCCAGCAGCGTCGGGACAGAGAACACTGAAGCTTTCTTT CASSVGTENTEAFF
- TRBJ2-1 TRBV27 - TGTGCCAGCAGTCCTAGGAGCGGGCTCTCCTACAATGAGCAGTTCTTC CASSPRSGLSYNEQFF
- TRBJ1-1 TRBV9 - TGTGCCAGCAGCGTAGGGCCGAACACTGAAGCTTTCTTT CASSVGPNTEAFF
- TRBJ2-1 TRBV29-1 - TGCAGCGTTGAGCCCGTTGCCTACAATGAGCAGTTCTTC CSVEPVAYNEQFF
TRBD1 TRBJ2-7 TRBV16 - TGTGCCAGCAGTCACAGGGGGCAGTACGAGCAGTACTTC CASSHRGQYEQYF
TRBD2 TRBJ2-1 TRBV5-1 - TGCGCCAGCAGCTTGGTCCTAGCGGGAGGGGATGAGCAGTTCTTC CASSLVLAGGDEQFF
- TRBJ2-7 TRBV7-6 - TGTGCCAGCAGCCCGGGATGGAAGAGCTCCTACGAGCAGTACTTC CASSPGWKSSYEQYF
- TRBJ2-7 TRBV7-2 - TGTGCCAGCAGCTTAACTACAGGGGTAGCGGTCGAGCAGTACTTC CASSLTTGVAVEQYF
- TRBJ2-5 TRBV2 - TGTGCCAGCAGTTTCTTACTAGGGGGGGGCGGCGAGACCCAGTACTTC CASSFLLGGGGETQYF
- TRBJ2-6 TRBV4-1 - TGCGCCAGCAGCCTATCCCCCTCGAACGGGGCCAACGTCCTGACTTTC CASSLSPSNGANVLTF
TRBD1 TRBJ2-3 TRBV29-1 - TGCAGCGCCCCAGGGGTTACAGGGGGGACAGATACGCAGTATTTT CSAPGVTGGTDTQYF
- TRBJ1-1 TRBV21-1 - TGTGCCAGCACTGGACCGGACAGGAACACTGAAGCTTTCTTT CASTGPDRNTEAFF
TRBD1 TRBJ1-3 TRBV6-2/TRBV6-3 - TGTGCCAGCAGTACAGGGGAGGCTGGAAACACCATATATTTT CASSTGEAGNTIYF
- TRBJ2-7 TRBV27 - TGTGCCAGCAGCCCATCGATGGGACCTAGGAACGAGCAGTACTTC CASSPSMGPRNEQYF
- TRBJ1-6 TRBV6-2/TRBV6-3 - TGTGCCAGCAGTTACGTGGCAAGGAATTCACCCCTCCACTTT CASSYVARNSPLHF
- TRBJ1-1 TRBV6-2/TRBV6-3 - TGTGCCAGCAGTTACTCGAAGGCAGGATTGAACACTGAAGCTTTCTTT CASSYSKAGLNTEAFF
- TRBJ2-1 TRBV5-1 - TGCGCCAGCAGCTTACAGGGTATTGAGCAGTTCTTC CASSLQGIEQFF